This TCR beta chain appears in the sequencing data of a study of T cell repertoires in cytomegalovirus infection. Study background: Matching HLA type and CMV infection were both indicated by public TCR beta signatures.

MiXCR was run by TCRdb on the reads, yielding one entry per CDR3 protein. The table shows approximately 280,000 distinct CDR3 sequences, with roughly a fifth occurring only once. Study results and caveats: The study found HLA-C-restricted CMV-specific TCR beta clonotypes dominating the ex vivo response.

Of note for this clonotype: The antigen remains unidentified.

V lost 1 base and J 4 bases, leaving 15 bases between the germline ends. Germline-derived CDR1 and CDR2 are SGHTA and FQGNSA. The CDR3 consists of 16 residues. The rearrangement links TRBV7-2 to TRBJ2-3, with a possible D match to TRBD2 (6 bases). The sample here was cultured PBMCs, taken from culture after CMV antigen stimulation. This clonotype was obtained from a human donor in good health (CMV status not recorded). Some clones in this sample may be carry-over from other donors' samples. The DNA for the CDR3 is TGTGCCAGCAGCTTAGGACTAGACCCCTTTTCAGATACGCAGTATTTT. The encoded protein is CASSLGLDPFSDTQYF.